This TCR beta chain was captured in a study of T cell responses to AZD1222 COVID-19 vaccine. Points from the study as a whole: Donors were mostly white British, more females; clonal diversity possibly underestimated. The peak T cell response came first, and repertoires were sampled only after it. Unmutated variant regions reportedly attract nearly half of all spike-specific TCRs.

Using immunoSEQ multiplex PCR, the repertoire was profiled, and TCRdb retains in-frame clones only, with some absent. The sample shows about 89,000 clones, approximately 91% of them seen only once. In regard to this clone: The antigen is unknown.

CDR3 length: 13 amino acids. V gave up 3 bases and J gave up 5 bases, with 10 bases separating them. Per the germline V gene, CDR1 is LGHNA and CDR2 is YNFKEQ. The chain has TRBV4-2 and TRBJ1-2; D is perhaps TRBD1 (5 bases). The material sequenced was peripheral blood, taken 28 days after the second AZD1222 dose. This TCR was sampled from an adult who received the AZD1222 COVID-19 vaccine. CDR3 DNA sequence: TGTGCCAGCAGCCAGGGGGAGAGTTATGGCTACACCTTC. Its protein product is CASSQGESYGYTF.